This TCR beta chain derives from a study of OX40 agonist ivuxolimab in advanced cancers. This clone was observed a single time. Its antigen remains unidentified. V was pared by 5 bases and J by 15 bases, with 7 bases of the junction left unmatched. CDR1 and CDR2 (germline): PRHDT, FYEKMQ (reference sequence). The CDR3 is 12 residues long. Study results and caveats: Low clonal expansion, among the lowest seen, marked partial responders at 0.1-3.0 mg/kg. There were, on average, more expanded clones in CD8+ T cells than in CD4+.

Method: immunoSEQ multiplex PCR; TCRdb's copy keeps in-frame clones and lacks some. Of approximately 82,000 clones listed, around 94% were seen once; the top ten hold roughly 22%. This rearrangement joins TRBV13 to TRBJ2-1; 10 positions agree with TRBD2. The sample was CD4+ or CD8+ T cells sorted from blood, taken in a trial of the OX40 agonist ivuxolimab. This TCR was sampled from an adult with an advanced solid tumor such as melanoma, head and neck, liver or kidney cancer. CDR3 bases: TGTGCCAGCAGCCCTCAGCGGGGGGGCGGGTTCTTC. Encoded protein: CASSPQRGGGFF.